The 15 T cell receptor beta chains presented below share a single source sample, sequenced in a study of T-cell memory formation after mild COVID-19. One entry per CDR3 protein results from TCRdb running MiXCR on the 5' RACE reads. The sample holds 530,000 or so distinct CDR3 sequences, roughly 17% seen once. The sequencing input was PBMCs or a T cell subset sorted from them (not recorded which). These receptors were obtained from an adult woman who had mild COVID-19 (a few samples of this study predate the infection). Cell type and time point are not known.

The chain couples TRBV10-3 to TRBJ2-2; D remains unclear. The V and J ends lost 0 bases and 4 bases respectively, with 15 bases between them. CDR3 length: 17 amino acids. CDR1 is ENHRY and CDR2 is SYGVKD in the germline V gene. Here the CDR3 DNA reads TGTGCCATCAGTGAGTCGAGTCACAGCCGGCGCACCGGGGAGCTGTTTTTT. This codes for CAISESSHSRRTGELFF.

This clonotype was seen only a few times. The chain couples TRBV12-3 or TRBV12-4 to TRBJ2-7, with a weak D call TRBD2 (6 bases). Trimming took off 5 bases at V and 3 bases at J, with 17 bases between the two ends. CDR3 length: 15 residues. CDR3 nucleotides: TGTGCCAGCAGTCGCGGGACCCCCGTCTACTACGAGCAGTACTTC. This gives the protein CASSRGTPVYYEQYF.

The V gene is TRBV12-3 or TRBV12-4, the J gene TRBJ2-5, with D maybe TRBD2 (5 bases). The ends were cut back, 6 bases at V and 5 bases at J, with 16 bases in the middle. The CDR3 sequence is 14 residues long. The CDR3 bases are TGTGCCAGCAGACATGCCGGGGTGGTGGAGACCCAGTACTTC. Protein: CASRHAGVVETQYF.

Here the CDR3 reads CASSLGQQDEAFF. CDR3 nucleotide sequence: TGTGCCAGCAGCCTCGGTCAACAAGATGAAGCTTTCTTT. This sequence joins TRBV7-9 and TRBJ1-1; D unclear. This CDR3 comprises 13 residues. The germline gives CDR1 SEHNR, CDR2 FQNEAQ (reference sequence). Deletions cut 5 bases from V and 7 bases from J, with 14 bases between.

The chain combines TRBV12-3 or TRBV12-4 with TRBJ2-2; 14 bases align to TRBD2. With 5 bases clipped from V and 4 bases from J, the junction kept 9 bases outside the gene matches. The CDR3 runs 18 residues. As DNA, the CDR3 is TGTGCCAGCAGTCTCGGACTAGCGGGGGGCCAGGGCACCGGGGAGCTGTTTTTT. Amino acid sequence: CASSLGLAGGQGTGELFF.

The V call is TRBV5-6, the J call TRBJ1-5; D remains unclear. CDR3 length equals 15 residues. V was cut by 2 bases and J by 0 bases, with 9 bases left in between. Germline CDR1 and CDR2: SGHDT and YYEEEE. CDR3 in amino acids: CASSLGVYSNQPQHF. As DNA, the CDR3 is TGTGCCAGCAGCTTAGGAGTATATAGCAATCAGCCCCAGCATTTT. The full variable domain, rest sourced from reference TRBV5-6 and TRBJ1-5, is DAGVTQSPTHLIKTRGQQVTLRCSPKSGHDTVSWYQQALGQGPQFIFQYYEEEERQRGNFPDRFSGHQFPNYSSELNVNALLLGDSALYLCASSLGVYSNQPQHFGDGTRLSIL.

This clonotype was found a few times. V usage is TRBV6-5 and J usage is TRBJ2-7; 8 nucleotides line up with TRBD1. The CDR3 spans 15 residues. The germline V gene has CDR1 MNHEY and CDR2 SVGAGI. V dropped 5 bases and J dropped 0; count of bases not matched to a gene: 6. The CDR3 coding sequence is TGTGCCAGCAGTCCGGACAGGGCAAGCTCCTACGAGCAGTACTTC. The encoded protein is CASSPDRASSYEQYF.

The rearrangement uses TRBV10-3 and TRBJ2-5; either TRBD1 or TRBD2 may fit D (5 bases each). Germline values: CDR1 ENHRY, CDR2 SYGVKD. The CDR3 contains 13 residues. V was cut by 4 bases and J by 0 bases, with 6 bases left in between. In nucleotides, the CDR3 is TGTGCCATCAGTGGGGGACACCAAGAGACCCAGTACTTC. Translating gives CAISGGHQETQYF.

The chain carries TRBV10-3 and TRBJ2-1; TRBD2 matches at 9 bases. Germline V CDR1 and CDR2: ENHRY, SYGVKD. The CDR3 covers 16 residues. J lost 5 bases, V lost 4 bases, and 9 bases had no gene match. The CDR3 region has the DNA TGTGCCATCAGTGTATTAGCGGGAGTTGCGGACAATGAGCAGTTCTTC. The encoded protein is CAISVLAGVADNEQFF.

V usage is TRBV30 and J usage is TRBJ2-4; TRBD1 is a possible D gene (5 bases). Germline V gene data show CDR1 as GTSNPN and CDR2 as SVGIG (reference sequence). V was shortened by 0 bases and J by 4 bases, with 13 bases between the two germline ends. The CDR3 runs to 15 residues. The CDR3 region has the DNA TGTGCCTGGAGTGTATACCGGCAGGGAAAAAACATTCAGTACTTC. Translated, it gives CAWSVYRQGKNIQYF.

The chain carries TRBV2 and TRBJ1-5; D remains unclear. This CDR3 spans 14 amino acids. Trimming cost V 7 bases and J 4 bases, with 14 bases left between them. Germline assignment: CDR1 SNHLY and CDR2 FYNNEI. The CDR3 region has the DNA TGTGCCAGCACCCCGGAGGTTCGGAATCAGCCCCAGCATTTT. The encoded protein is CASTPEVRNQPQHF.

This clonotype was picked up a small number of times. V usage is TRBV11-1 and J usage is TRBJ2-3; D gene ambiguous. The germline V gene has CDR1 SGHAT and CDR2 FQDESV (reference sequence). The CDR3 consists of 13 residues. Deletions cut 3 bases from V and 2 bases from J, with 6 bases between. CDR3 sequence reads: CASSFLHTDTQYF. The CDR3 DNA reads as TGTGCCAGCAGCTTCCTCCACACAGATACGCAGTATTTT.

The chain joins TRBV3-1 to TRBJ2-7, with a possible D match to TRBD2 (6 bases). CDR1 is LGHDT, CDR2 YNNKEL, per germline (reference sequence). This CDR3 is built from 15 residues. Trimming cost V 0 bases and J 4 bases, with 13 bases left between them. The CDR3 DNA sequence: TGTGCCAGCAGCCAAGACATGGGCGGGACTTACGAGCAGTACTTC. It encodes CASSQDMGGTYEQYF.

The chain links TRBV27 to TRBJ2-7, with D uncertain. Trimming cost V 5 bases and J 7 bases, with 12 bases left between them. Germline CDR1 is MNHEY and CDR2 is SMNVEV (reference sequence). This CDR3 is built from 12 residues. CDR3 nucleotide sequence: TGTGCCAGCAGTCTCAAGCTGGGGGAGCAGTACTTC. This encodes CASSLKLGEQYF.

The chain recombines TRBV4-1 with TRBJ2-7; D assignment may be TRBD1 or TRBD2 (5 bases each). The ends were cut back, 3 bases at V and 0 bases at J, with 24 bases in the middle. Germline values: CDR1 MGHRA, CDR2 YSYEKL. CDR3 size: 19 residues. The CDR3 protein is CASSHLTWDREGLSYEQYF. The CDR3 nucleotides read TGCGCCAGCAGCCATCTTACCTGGGACCGCGAGGGCCTCTCCTACGAGCAGTACTTC.